These 27 T cell receptor beta chains were all obtained from the same sample, sequenced in a study of OX40 agonist ivuxolimab in advanced cancers. Data came from immunoSEQ multiplex PCR; TCRdb stores just in-frame clones and leaves some out. Counted here are 70,000 to 95,000 clones, about 93% occurring once; the ten biggest clones make up about a fifth. This specimen was CD4+ or CD8+ T cells sorted from blood, taken in a trial of the OX40 agonist ivuxolimab. The receptors stem from an adult with an advanced solid tumor such as melanoma, head and neck, liver or kidney cancer.

CDR3 DNA: TGTGCCAGCAGCTCCGGGGGGACTTCCGCCCTCACTGAAGCTTTCTTT. The encoded protein is CASSSGGTSALTEAFF. The J gene is TRBJ1-1, the V gene TRBV9; D might be TRBD1 (5 bases). CDR3 length: 16 residues. V was shortened by 4 bases and J by 4 bases, with 20 bases between the two germline ends. CDR1 and CDR2 (germline): SGDLS, YYNGEE.

This chain links TRBV9 with TRBJ2-3; TRBD2 aligns across 9 bases. Trimming removed 0 bases from V and 2 bases from J; junction bases left unmatched: 7. This CDR3 region has 17 residues. The V gene's germline CDR1 is SGDLS and CDR2 YYNGEE. Here the CDR3 reads CASSVGEGGRATDTQYF. For the CDR3, the DNA is TGTGCCAGCAGCGTAGGAGAGGGCGGGAGGGCCACAGATACGCAGTATTTT.

This chain uses TRBV5-6 with TRBJ2-7, with a weak D call TRBD1 (5 bases). The V end lost 7 bases, the J end lost 3 bases, and 11 bases lay between the germline ends. Germline V CDR1 and CDR2: SGHDT, YYEEEE. This CDR3 contains 12 residues. This CDR3 reads CASSRTIYEQYF. DNA for the CDR3: TGTGCCAGCTCGCGGACAATCTACGAGCAGTACTTC.

The CDR3 protein is CASSLEVGQGYEQYF. The CDR3, as DNA: TGCGCCAGCAGCTTGGAGGTGGGACAGGGCTACGAGCAGTACTTC. The gene calls are TRBV5-1 and TRBJ2-7, with 9 bases aligning to TRBD1. The CDR3 is made up of 15 amino acids. From germline, CDR1 is SGHRS and CDR2 YFSETQ. J gave up 3 bases and V 0 bases, and 4 bases lay outside the gene matches. Complete variable domain (other parts from reference TRBV5-1 and TRBJ2-7): KAGVTQTPRYLIKTRGQQVTLSCSPISGHRSVSWYQQTPGQGLQFLFEYFSETQRNKGNFPGRFSGRQFSNSRSEMNVSTLELGDSALYLCASSLEVGQGYEQYFGPGTRLTVT.

The rearrangement links TRBV6-5 to TRBJ2-1; unclear D gene. Between the trimmed V and J ends, which lost 4 bases and 7 bases, there was a span of 5 bases. Germline CDR1 and CDR2: MNHEY and SVGAGI. The CDR3 contains 11 residues. This chain's CDR3 is CASSSGNEQFF. Written as DNA, the CDR3 is TGTGCCAGCAGTTCCGGGAATGAGCAGTTCTTC.

The V gene is TRBV28, the J gene TRBJ2-7; no clear D. The germline V and J ends were trimmed by 3 bases and 5 bases, with 8 bases remaining between them. The CDR3 extends over 12 amino acids. CDR1 and CDR2 from the germline V gene are MDHEN and SYDVKM. The CDR3 DNA is TGTGCCAGCAGTTTCCTCCGGGACGAGCAGTACTTC. This translates into CASSFLRDEQYF.

This clone appeared a single time. The CDR3 protein is CASSLFSGYGGYTF. CDR3 DNA: TGTGCCAGCAGTTTATTTTCAGGGTATGGGGGCTACACCTTC. The V call is TRBV27, the J call TRBJ1-2; weak D call: TRBD1 (5 bases). This CDR3 spans 14 amino acids. Trimming left V 1 base short and J 8 bases short, with 14 bases between. Germline lookup yields CDR1 MNHEY and CDR2 SMNVEV (reference sequence).

This clone was seen only once. This sequence joins TRBV6-1 and TRBJ2-3, with D perhaps matching TRBD2 (6 bases). CDR1 and CDR2 from the germline V gene are MNHNS and SASEGT. The V end lost 6 bases, the J end lost 3 bases, and 13 bases lay between the germline ends. The CDR3 totals 14 residues. In DNA, the CDR3 is TGTGCCAGCAGCCTCGGCCGGGGGACAGATACGCAGTATTTT. This encodes CASSLGRGTDTQYF.

V is TRBV11-2 and J is TRBJ1-1; D is perhaps TRBD1 (6 bases). Germline V CDR1 and CDR2: SGHAT, FQNNGV. V was clipped by 0 bases and J by 3 bases, with 26 bases between them. The CDR3 length is 20 residues. The CDR3 sequence: CASSLDVSYPHRGEYTEAFF. As DNA, the CDR3 is TGTGCCAGCAGCTTAGATGTTAGTTACCCACATAGGGGGGAGTACACTGAAGCTTTCTTT.

The CDR3 loop is CASSLEGGGWEQYF. DNA of the CDR3: TGTGCCAGCAGTTTAGAGGGTGGAGGATGGGAGCAGTACTTC. The chain couples TRBV27 to TRBJ2-7; D might be TRBD2 (5 bases). Germline V lookup: CDR1 MNHEY, CDR2 SMNVEV (reference sequence). This CDR3 is 14 amino acids long. Trimming removed 2 bases from V and 7 bases from J, with 15 bases in between.

This rearrangement joins TRBV30 to TRBJ2-1, with D unclear. The CDR3 has 12 amino acids. Germline values: CDR1 GTSNPN, CDR2 SVGIG (reference sequence). Trimming took off 1 base at V and 9 bases at J, with 10 bases between the two ends. CDR3 sequence reads: CAWSDSWPEQFF. DNA for the CDR3: TGTGCCTGGAGTGATAGTTGGCCTGAGCAGTTCTTC.

The chain uses TRBV18 and TRBJ1-3; a weak D match, TRBD1 (5 bases). Deletions cut 4 bases from V and 8 bases from J, with 15 bases between. CDR1 and CDR2 (germline): KGHSH, LQKENI. The CDR3 extends over 14 amino acids. As DNA, the CDR3 is TGTGCCAGCTCACTGTCCCCTGGGGCAGACACCATATATTTT. As protein: CASSLSPGADTIYF.

The chain recombines TRBV7-8 with TRBJ1-4; possibly TRBD1 for D (6 bases). This CDR3 spans 15 amino acids. Germline lookup yields CDR1 SGHVS and CDR2 FQNEAQ. V was cut by 1 base and J by 8 bases, with 14 bases left in between. CDR3 region: CASSLGAGAGEKLFF. For the CDR3, the DNA is TGTGCCAGCAGCTTAGGCGCAGGGGCGGGAGAAAAACTGTTTTTT.

The chain combines TRBV13 with TRBJ2-7; 7 bases are a match to TRBD1. This CDR3 is built from 16 residues. Germline V gives CDR1 PRHDT, CDR2 FYEKMQ (reference sequence). Germline trimming cut 5 bases from V and 1 base from J; bases unmatched to any gene: 11. This chain's CDR3 is CASSQLTGVVSYEQYF. The CDR3 nucleotides are TGTGCCAGCAGCCAATTAACAGGGGTGGTATCCTACGAGCAGTACTTC.

The V and J genes are TRBV4-1 and TRBJ2-1, with 7 bases identical to TRBD1. Germline assignment: CDR1 MGHRA and CDR2 YSYEKL. V dropped 4 bases and J dropped 2; count of bases not matched to a gene: 8. The CDR3 totals 16 residues. In nucleotides, the CDR3 is TGCGCCAGCAGCCGCCTGGGACAGAGTACCTACAATGAGCAGTTCTTC. It encodes CASSRLGQSTYNEQFF.

This clone occurred a few times. The chain uses TRBV7-9 and TRBJ1-5; D ambiguous. The V and J ends lost 3 bases and 6 bases respectively, with 6 bases between them. This CDR3 contains 12 residues. Germline CDR1 and CDR2: SEHNR and FQNEAQ (reference sequence). The CDR3 DNA is TGTGCCAGCAGCTTTTCGGTTCAGCCCCAGCATTTT. Translation: CASSFSVQPQHF.

J is TRBJ2-7 and V is TRBV7-9; D gene unclear. V was trimmed by 5 bases and J by 7 bases, leaving 9 bases between them. There are 11 residues in the CDR3. Germline CDR1 and CDR2: SEHNR and FQNEAQ (reference sequence). CDR3 region: CASSVTWEQYF. The CDR3, as DNA: TGTGCCAGCAGCGTCACATGGGAGCAGTACTTC. The full variable domain, completed using reference TRBV7-9 and TRBJ2-7, is DTGVSQNPRHKITKRGQNVTFRCDPISEHNRLYWYRQTLGQGPEFLTYFQNEAQLEKSRLLSDRFSAERPKGSFSTLEIQRTEQGDSAMYLCASSVTWEQYFGPGTRLTVT.

The rearrangement links TRBV7-2 to TRBJ2-5; 14 bases line up with TRBD2. The V gene end was trimmed by 2 bases and the J gene end by 2 bases; junction bases not matched to a gene: 7. This CDR3 comprises 18 residues. The germline V gene encodes CDR1 SGHTA and CDR2 FQGNSA. CDR3 bases: TGTGCCAGCAGCTTACCGGGACTAGCGGGAGTGAAGCAAGAGACCCAGTACTTC. This translates into CASSLPGLAGVKQETQYF.

This clone was found once. The chain uses TRBV7-2 and TRBJ1-2; D is perhaps TRBD1 (6 bases). V shed 0 bases and J shed 5 bases, with 16 bases lying between them. Germline CDR1 SGHTA, CDR2 FQGNSA. CDR3 length: 16 amino acids. Here the CDR3 reads CASSLASPDSGYGYTF. In nucleotides, the CDR3 is TGTGCCAGCAGCTTAGCCTCCCCGGACAGCGGATATGGCTACACCTTC.

This sequence joins TRBV4-3 and TRBJ2-1; 14 bases fit TRBD2. V gave up 5 bases and J gave up 1 base; unmatched junction bases: 10. This CDR3 contains 19 residues. Germline assignment: CDR1 LGHNA and CDR2 YSLEER. The CDR3 DNA is TGCGCCAGCAGCTCAGAGACTAGCGGGAGGGCCTGGTCCTACAATGAGCAGTTCTTC. Protein sequence: CASSSETSGRAWSYNEQFF.

The rearrangement uses TRBV6-6 and TRBJ1-1, with 7 positions matching TRBD1. The V gene's germline CDR1 is MNHNY and CDR2 SVGAGI (reference sequence). The CDR3 covers 14 residues. The ends lost 7 bases at V and 5 bases at J; junction bases unmatched: 10. The CDR3 reads CASTGGTVGTEAFF. The CDR3 nucleotides are TGTGCCAGCACCGGCGGGACAGTGGGGACTGAAGCTTTCTTT.

The chain links TRBV7-3 to TRBJ2-5; the D is unclear. The CDR3 length is 13 residues. Germline values: CDR1 SGHTA, CDR2 FQGTGA. V lost 1 base, J lost 1 base, and 4 bases lay in between. This CDR3 is CASSLNVQETQYF. Here the CDR3 DNA reads TGTGCCAGCAGCTTAAACGTCCAAGAGACCCAGTACTTC.

V usage is TRBV4-3 and J usage is TRBJ2-7; the match to TRBD1 covers 8 bases. The CDR3 loop spans 21 amino acids. Losses at the gene ends were 0 bases for V and 4 bases for J; bases not matched to a gene: 23. The germline CDR1 and CDR2 sequences are LGHNA and YSLEER. The CDR3 DNA sequence: TGCGCCAGCAGCCAAGAGCCCGATGACAGGGGAACGAACTACATCACATACGAGCAGTACTTC. This codes for CASSQEPDDRGTNYITYEQYF.

This rearrangement joins TRBV4-3 to TRBJ2-1; D unresolved. The CDR3 totals 15 residues. The V end was cut by 1 base, the J end by 7 bases, with 14 bases between. Germline-derived CDR1 and CDR2 are LGHNA and YSLEER. The CDR3 nucleotides are TGCGCCAGCAGCCAAGGAAGAGCTCTAGGGAATGAGCAGTTCTTC. It translates to CASSQGRALGNEQFF.

V usage is TRBV5-1 and J usage is TRBJ2-5; D unclear. The CDR3 sequence is 15 residues long. V lost 0 bases and J lost 1, with 10 bases in between. Germline V lookup: CDR1 SGHRS, CDR2 YFSETQ. The CDR3 nucleotides are TGCGCCAGCAGCTTGGGTTCATGGGGCCAAGAGACCCAGTACTTC. Its protein product is CASSLGSWGQETQYF.

The rearrangement links TRBV7-9 to TRBJ1-2, with 9 bases matching TRBD1. CDR3 length: 16 amino acids. With V trimmed by 4 bases and J by 2 bases, 8 bases remained unmatched. Germline CDR1 and CDR2: SEHNR and FQNEAQ (reference sequence). CDR3 region: CASSSRQGERNYGYTF. The CDR3 DNA reads as TGTGCCAGCAGCTCACGACAGGGGGAAAGAAACTATGGCTACACCTTC.

The chain's CDR3 is CASSQVPRYDEQFF. CDR3 DNA sequence: TGCGCCAGCAGCCAAGTACCGCGCTATGATGAGCAGTTCTTC. The chain employs TRBV4-1 and TRBJ2-1; D is undetermined. Germline CDR1 is MGHRA and CDR2 is YSYEKL. V was trimmed by 1 base and J by 8 bases, leaving 12 bases between them. This CDR3 is built from 14 residues.